This T cell receptor (beta chain) appears in the sequencing data of a study of cytomegalovirus exposure and HLA in healthy donors. Germline V gene sequence: CDR1 SGHVT, CDR2 SQSDAQ. V lost 11 bases, J lost 2 bases, and 29 bases lay in between. This CDR3 region has 18 residues. PCR involved 60 Vbeta and 13 Jbeta primers. In the authors' workflow: Later reanalysis found approximately 80 million unique TCR beta chains, approximately 11 million of them shared. Produced via immunoSEQ multiplex PCR; TCRdb's table is partial and in-frame only. V, J and clone size are those of that table, while D and trimming were read from the DNA. This sample has roughly 45,000 clones, with roughly 63% found just once. Study conclusions and caveats: There were reportedly fewer N-insertions in an Asian-associated ancestry cluster than the roughly 670-donor mean, in a later analysis. A later examination showed that TCR association rates differed by HLA locus, with DRB1 most and HLA-C fewest.

Healthy bone marrow donors made up the cohort. A few counts support this clone. Its specificity is unknown. This clonotype was obtained from a man in his sixties in good health and CMV-seropositive. Sequenced material: PBMCs. The chain has TRBV7-4 and TRBJ2-3, with D unclear. As DNA, the CDR3 is TGTGCCTCCCAAGTGTGCAATCCCGCTACCCACCCCACAGATACGCAGTATTTT. Its translation: CASQVCNPATHPTDTQYF.